These 29 T cell receptor beta chains were sequenced from one sample in a study of blood T cell repertoires in COVID-19. Clones were read by immunoSEQ multiplex PCR, and TCRdb kept only the in-frame ones, dropping some. The data contain a few hundred thousand clones, approximately 85% of them singletons. Specimen: peripheral blood. The receptor source for this set is an older woman with acute or convalescent COVID-19.

The chain recombines TRBV7-8 with TRBJ2-5; no definite D call. The germline V gene has CDR1 SGHVS and CDR2 FQNEAQ. Deletions cut 0 bases from V and 7 bases from J, with 6 bases between. CDR3 length: 12 residues. The CDR3 nucleotides are TGTGCCAGCAGCTTAGCCCGAGGGACCCAGTACTTC. Translated: CASSLARGTQYF. The full variable domain, its missing parts supplied by reference TRBV7-8 and TRBJ2-5, is GAGVSQSPRYKVAKRGQDVALRCDPISGHVSLFWYQQALGQGPEFLTYFQNEAQLDKSGLPSDRFFAERPEGSVSTLKIQRTQQEDSAVYLCASSLARGTQYFGPGTRLLVL.

J is TRBJ1-1 and V is TRBV5-1; D is possibly TRBD1 (6 bases). Germline CDR1 is SGHRS and CDR2 is YFSETQ. Trimming shortened V by 1 base and J by 2 bases, and 15 bases separated the two germline ends. This CDR3 contains 16 residues. The CDR3 DNA is TGCGCCAGCAGCTTGATGAACAGGGCCGCCAACACTGAAGCTTTCTTT. As protein: CASSLMNRAANTEAFF.

This chain uses TRBV15 with TRBJ1-1; possible D gene TRBD1, 6 bases. The CDR3 extends over 15 amino acids. V was shortened by 1 base and J by 0 bases, with 9 bases between the two germline ends. CDR1 is LNHNV and CDR2 is YYDKDF in the germline V gene (reference sequence). DNA of the CDR3: TGTGCCACCAGCAGAGGGACAGCCATGAACACTGAAGCTTTCTTT. This encodes CATSRGTAMNTEAFF.

CDR3 nucleotide sequence: TGTGCCAGCCAAAACTACAGGGATGAGACCCAGTACTTC. Protein sequence: CASQNYRDETQYF. This chain connects TRBV18 to TRBJ2-5; TRBD1 is a possible D gene (6 bases). The V gene's germline CDR1 is KGHSH and CDR2 LQKENI. The CDR3 loop spans 13 amino acids. V dropped 8 bases and J dropped 5 bases, with 15 bases sitting between them.

The rearrangement joins TRBV19 to TRBJ2-3, with D possibly TRBD2 on 5 matching bases. The CDR3 length is 17 residues. CDR1 is LNHDA, CDR2 SQIVND, per germline (reference sequence). Trimming cost V 11 bases and J 0 bases, with 24 bases left between them. In DNA form, the CDR3 reads TGTGCCTCTAACCCCTCTCCCCGGAGGACTAGCACAGATACGCAGTATTTT. The encoded protein is CASNPSPRRTSTDTQYF.

This clone has just a few counts. The chain links TRBV2 to TRBJ1-6; 7 bases fit TRBD1. Germline trimming cut 6 bases from V and 7 bases from J; bases unmatched to any gene: 6. Germline V lookup: CDR1 SNHLY, CDR2 FYNNEI. The CDR3 consists of 14 residues. This CDR3 is CASSVRDSNSPLHF. In DNA form, the CDR3 reads TGTGCCAGCAGCGTCCGGGACAGCAATTCACCCCTCCACTTT.

The chain carries TRBV5-1 and TRBJ2-7; TRBD1 matches at 7 bases. The CDR3 length is 14 residues. The V gene end was trimmed by 0 bases and the J gene end by 6 bases; junction bases not matched to a gene: 6. The V gene's germline CDR1 is SGHRS and CDR2 YFSETQ. The CDR3 bases are TGCGCCAGCAGCTTGGAACAGGGGAGAGGCGAGCAGTACTTC. It codes for CASSLEQGRGEQYF.

CDR3: CASRDRGTLYEQYF. DNA for the CDR3: TGTGCCAGCAGGGACAGGGGTACCCTCTACGAGCAGTACTTC. This chain uses TRBV2 with TRBJ2-7; 9 bases agree with TRBD1. The CDR3 has 14 amino acids. Looked up from germline, CDR1 is SNHLY and CDR2 is FYNNEI. V lost 6 bases and J lost 3; bases outside the gene matches: 6.

The rearrangement uses TRBV5-1 and TRBJ1-1; the D is unclear. From germline, CDR1 is SGHRS and CDR2 YFSETQ. The germline V and J ends were trimmed by 4 bases and 1 base, with 8 bases remaining between them. The CDR3 runs to 13 residues. In DNA, the CDR3 is TGCGCCAGCAGCACAGCCAGGAACACTGAAGCTTTCTTT. Residues: CASSTARNTEAFF.

The chain combines TRBV9 with TRBJ2-5; tentatively, D is TRBD1 (5 bases). Trimming left V 4 bases short and J 2 bases short, with 21 bases between. Per the germline V gene, CDR1 is SGDLS and CDR2 is YYNGEE. This CDR3 contains 17 residues. This CDR3 is CASSPRQRTDRQETQYF. CDR3 DNA sequence: TGTGCCAGCAGCCCACGACAGAGGACCGACAGACAAGAGACCCAGTACTTC.

The chain employs TRBV5-1 and TRBJ1-6; 12 bases line up with TRBD1. Germline trimming cut 4 bases from V and 9 bases from J; bases unmatched to any gene: 5. CDR1 is SGHRS and CDR2 is YFSETQ in the germline V gene. The CDR3 has 15 amino acids. CDR3 loop: CASSAGQGARSPLHF. The DNA for the CDR3 is TGCGCCAGCAGCGCGGGACAGGGGGCGCGTTCACCCCTCCACTTT.

The chain employs TRBV6-1 and TRBJ1-1; 12 bases align to TRBD1. Germline CDR1 and CDR2: MNHNS and SASEGT. J lost 5 bases, V lost 4 bases, and 11 bases had no gene match. The CDR3 sequence is 17 residues long. The CDR3 nucleotides read TGTGCCAGCAGTGTCCTGGGACAGGGGGCGCTTAATACTGAAGCTTTCTTT. Its protein is CASSVLGQGALNTEAFF.

This rearrangement joins TRBV15 to TRBJ2-3; possibly TRBD1 for D (5 bases). The CDR3 contains 14 residues. V was shortened by 1 base and J by 5 bases, with 10 bases between the two germline ends. In germline, CDR1 is LNHNV, CDR2 YYDKDF (reference sequence). This chain's CDR3 is CATSRGSQEDTQYF. CDR3 nucleotide sequence: TGTGCCACCAGCAGAGGTTCACAGGAAGATACGCAGTATTTT.

The chain couples TRBV2 to TRBJ2-3, with D perhaps TRBD2 (7 bases). CDR1 and CDR2 from the germline V gene are SNHLY and FYNNEI. Trimming took off 6 bases at V and 5 bases at J, with 18 bases between the two ends. CDR3 length: 15 residues. Written as DNA, the CDR3 is TGTGCCAGCAGGCTGGGAGGGGGTATACGAGATACGCAGTATTTT. Protein product: CASRLGGGIRDTQYF. Variable domain in full (rest from reference TRBV2 and TRBJ2-3): EPEVTQTPSHQVTQMGQEVILRCVPISNHLYFYWYRQILGQKVEFLVSFYNNEISEKSEIFDDQFSVERPDGSNFTLKIRSTKLEDSAMYFCASRLGGGIRDTQYFGPGTRLTVL.

The chain uses TRBV2 and TRBJ1-2, with D possibly TRBD1 on 5 matching bases. The CDR3 loop spans 12 amino acids. Germline V CDR1 and CDR2: SNHLY, FYNNEI. V lost 6 bases, J lost 7 bases, and 12 bases lay in between. The CDR3 DNA sequence: TGTGCCAGCAGAGGGGCAGGGCCTGGCTACACCTTC. It yields the protein CASRGAGPGYTF.

The chain has TRBV19 and TRBJ2-1; 15 nucleotides agree with TRBD2. Trimming took 7 bases from V and 7 from J; bases not matched to a gene: 5. CDR3 length equals 15 residues. Per the germline V gene, CDR1 is LNHDA and CDR2 is SQIVND (reference sequence). The CDR3 coding sequence is TGTGCCAGTAAAGGAGGACTAGCGGGGGGGAATGAGCAGTTCTTC. Its translation is CASKGGLAGGNEQFF. Full variable domain (missing parts from reference TRBV19 and TRBJ2-1): DGGITQSPKYLFRKEGQNVTLSCEQNLNHDAMYWYRQDPGQGLRLIYYSQIVNDFQKGDIAEGYSVSREKKESFPLTVTSAQKNPTAFYLCASKGGLAGGNEQFFGPGTRLTVL.

The J gene is TRBJ1-2, the V gene TRBV19, with D unclear. This CDR3 has 13 amino acids. V lost 1 base and J lost 0, with 3 bases in between. Germline V gene lookup returns CDR1 LNHDA and CDR2 SQIVND (reference sequence). The CDR3 protein is CASSIGANYGYTF. The CDR3 DNA reads as TGTGCCAGTAGTATAGGAGCTAACTATGGCTACACCTTC.

This chain links TRBV6-5 with TRBJ2-3; the D gene is possibly TRBD1 (5 bases). The germline V gene encodes CDR1 MNHEY and CDR2 SVGAGI. CDR3 length: 11 amino acids. V was shortened by 8 bases and J by 11 bases, with 14 bases between the two germline ends. CDR3 protein: CASGASLGQYF. DNA of the CDR3: TGTGCCAGCGGGGCCTCCCTCGGGCAGTATTTT.

This chain links TRBV5-1 with TRBJ2-2; the D gene is possibly TRBD1 (5 bases). V dropped 7 bases and J dropped 5 bases, with 18 bases sitting between them. This CDR3 has 15 amino acids. In germline, CDR1 is SGHRS, CDR2 YFSETQ. This CDR3 is CASSVGPYGTGELFF. In DNA, the CDR3 is TGCGCCAGCTCTGTGGGGCCTTATGGGACCGGGGAGCTGTTTTTT.

The V gene is TRBV6-5, the J gene TRBJ2-1; 7 bases map to TRBD1. The CDR3 contains 12 residues. Unmatched junction bases numbered 11, after V lost 6 bases and J lost 15 bases. The germline V gene encodes CDR1 MNHEY and CDR2 SVGAGI. The CDR3 DNA is TGTGCCAGCAGGGATCCTAGACAGGGACGGTTCTTC. It codes for CASRDPRQGRFF.

The chain combines TRBV6-5 with TRBJ1-6, with TRBD1 as a possible D gene (5 bases). Germline CDR1 MNHEY, CDR2 SVGAGI. CDR3 length equals 12 residues. V was shortened by 6 bases and J by 12 bases, with 12 bases between the two germline ends. CDR3 nucleotide sequence: TGTGCCAGCAGCGCGACCAGGGAACCCCTCCACTTT. It codes for CASSATREPLHF.

The chain recombines TRBV7-9 with TRBJ1-4; D is undetermined. CDR3 length equals 15 residues. Germline CDR1 and CDR2: SEHNR and FQNEAQ (reference sequence). The V end was cut by 4 bases, the J end by 8 bases, with 17 bases between. CDR3 loop: CASSYVHPKREKLFF. Here the CDR3 DNA reads TGTGCCAGCAGCTATGTACACCCTAAGCGGGAAAAACTGTTTTTT.

This clone occurred a few times. This sequence joins TRBV10-3 and TRBJ1-3; D not certain. V was clipped by 3 bases and J by 7 bases, with 13 bases between them. CDR3 size: 14 residues. The germline V gene encodes CDR1 ENHRY and CDR2 SYGVKD. The CDR3 region has the DNA TGTGCCATCAGTGACTCCGGAGGAGGGAACACCATATATTTT. This gives the protein CAISDSGGGNTIYF.

This chain uses TRBV2 with TRBJ1-6; 8 nucleotides agree with TRBD1. Germline V lookup: CDR1 SNHLY, CDR2 FYNNEI. The CDR3 is made up of 13 amino acids. Trimming cost V 11 bases and J 7 bases; bases outside gene matches: 7. Here the CDR3 reads CADRGSENSPLHF. For the CDR3, the DNA is TGTGCCGACAGGGGTTCGGAGAATTCACCCCTCCACTTT.

This rearrangement joins TRBV18 to TRBJ1-1; D remains unclear. CDR1 and CDR2 (germline): KGHSH, LQKENI. The V end lost 0 bases, the J end lost 8 bases, and 7 bases lay between the germline ends. The CDR3 is 12 amino acids. This CDR3 is CASSPPEGEAFF. The CDR3 DNA sequence: TGTGCCAGCTCACCACCCGAGGGAGAAGCTTTCTTT.

The chain combines TRBV28 with TRBJ1-6; a weak D match, TRBD1 (5 bases). Germline assignment: CDR1 MDHEN and CDR2 SYDVKM. V was shortened by 3 bases and J by 7 bases, with 13 bases between the two germline ends. The CDR3 length is 15 residues. CDR3: CASSFTGGENSPLHF. In DNA form, the CDR3 reads TGTGCCAGCAGTTTTACAGGAGGGGAAAATTCACCCCTCCACTTT.

The rearrangement joins TRBV19 to TRBJ1-4; tentative D call: TRBD1 (5 bases). The CDR3 length is 14 residues. Trimming removed 4 bases at V and 8 bases at J, with 14 bases between. In germline, CDR1 is LNHDA, CDR2 SQIVND (reference sequence). CDR3 amino acids: CASSTAGTPEKLFF. DNA of the CDR3: TGTGCCAGTAGTACCGCCGGGACTCCAGAAAAACTGTTTTTT.

V and J are TRBV5-6 and TRBJ1-1; 7 nucleotides match TRBD1. This CDR3 spans 15 amino acids. The ends lost 4 bases at V and 2 bases at J; junction bases unmatched: 8. From germline, CDR1 is SGHDT and CDR2 YYEEEE. The CDR3 region is CASSIYRGRNTEAFF. CDR3 DNA: TGTGCCAGCAGCATATACAGGGGTAGAAACACTGAAGCTTTCTTT.

This chain connects TRBV19 to TRBJ1-2; no clear D. This CDR3 contains 15 residues. Trimming cost V 1 base and J 4 bases, with 13 bases left between them. The V gene's germline CDR1 is LNHDA and CDR2 SQIVND (reference sequence). CDR3 sequence reads: CASSIGRGSGYGYTF. CDR3 nucleotide sequence: TGTGCCAGTAGTATAGGGCGGGGTTCGGGCTATGGCTACACCTTC.